These 16 T cell receptor beta chains share one sample of origin, sequenced in a study of post-analysis software for immune sequencing data. General study points: Five or six TRBV segments, TRBV5-6, TRBV5-1 and TRBV20-1 among them, were found more frequent in patients than controls.

Their antigens are not known. The TCR beta cDNA libraries carried unique molecular identifiers. TCRdb itself ran the PCR reads through MiXCR, one entry per CDR3 protein. This sample carries hundreds of thousands of distinct CDR3 sequences, 44% of them seen once, and the ten largest clones take more than 1.5%. Sample: blood. The receptors stem from a girl between 5 and 17 years old with multiple sclerosis.

The chain links TRBV7-3 to TRBJ2-3, with D possibly being TRBD2 (6 bases). This CDR3 is built from 15 residues. Germline CDR1 and CDR2: SGHTA and FQGTGA. V dropped 5 bases and J dropped 0 bases, with 12 bases sitting between them. In DNA, the CDR3 is TGTGCCAGCAGCCCATTAGCGGTTAGCACAGATACGCAGTATTTT. This encodes CASSPLAVSTDTQYF.

This clonotype appeared a few times. This rearrangement joins TRBV7-2 to TRBJ2-3, with D perhaps matching TRBD1 (7 bases). The CDR3 covers 17 residues. CDR1 and CDR2 from the germline V gene are SGHTA and FQGNSA. V lost 5 bases, J lost 6 bases, and 24 bases lay in between. The CDR3 loop reads CASSLRGVGTPSDTQYF. In DNA, the CDR3 is TGTGCCAGCAGCCTCAGGGGGGTGGGGACGCCCTCGGATACGCAGTATTTT.

V is TRBV12-3 or TRBV12-4 and J is TRBJ2-1; weak D call: TRBD2 (5 bases). This CDR3 contains 14 residues. The V end was cut by 7 bases, the J end by 5 bases, with 15 bases between. CDR3 in amino acids: CASIKRASDNEQFF. DNA for the CDR3: TGTGCCAGCATCAAGAGGGCCAGTGACAATGAGCAGTTCTTC.

The chain has TRBV5-5 and TRBJ2-3; D remains unclear. This CDR3 region has 13 residues. CDR1 is SGHKS and CDR2 is YYEKEE in the germline V gene (reference sequence). With 4 bases removed from V and 4 bases from J, the gap between germline ends came to 10 bases. The CDR3 nucleotides read TGTGCCAGCAGCCTCAGTGAGCCAGATACGCAGTATTTT. This gives the protein CASSLSEPDTQYF.

In this sample, this clonotype turned up a few times. The rearrangement joins TRBV7-2 to TRBJ2-5, with TRBD2 identical over 9 bases. V shed 5 bases, J shed 5 bases, and the junction held 6 bases outside the gene matches. CDR3 length equals 14 residues. Germline V lookup: CDR1 SGHTA, CDR2 FQGNSA. CDR3 bases: TGTGCCAGCAGCGACCCCCTAGCGGGGGAGACCCAGTACTTC. Residues: CASSDPLAGETQYF. The full variable domain, completed using reference TRBV7-2 and TRBJ2-5, is GAGVSQSPSNKVTEKGKDVELRCDPISGHTALYWYRQSLGQGLEFLIYFQGNSAPDKSGLPSDRFSAERTGGSVSTLTIQRTQQEDSAVYLCASSDPLAGETQYFGPGTRLLVL.

The chain carries TRBV12-3 or TRBV12-4 and TRBJ2-1; TRBD2 agrees at 7 bases. This CDR3 region has 15 residues. With V trimmed by 1 base and J by 2 bases, 2 bases remained unmatched. CDR3 in amino acids: CASSLGSGAYNEQFF. CDR3 bases: TGTGCCAGCAGTTTAGGAAGCGGGGCCTACAATGAGCAGTTCTTC.

This clonotype was detected only a few times. The gene calls are TRBV5-5 and TRBJ1-2; 9 bases are shared with TRBD1. Germline assignment: CDR1 SGHKS and CDR2 YYEKEE (reference sequence). The CDR3 sequence is 15 residues long. Trimming took 1 base from V and 8 from J; bases not matched to a gene: 9. Written as DNA, the CDR3 is TGTGCCAGCAGCTTGAATTTGGGACAGGGATACGGCTACACCTTC. It specifies CASSLNLGQGYGYTF.

The rearrangement links TRBV20-1 to TRBJ1-5; D is uncertain. V dropped 3 bases and J dropped 4 bases, with 10 bases sitting between them. The CDR3 contains 13 residues. Per germline, CDR1 DFQATT and CDR2 SNEGSKA (reference sequence). CDR3 coding DNA: TGCAGTGCTAGGTCCGGGAGGAATCAGCCCCAGCATTTT. Translating gives CSARSGRNQPQHF.

This sequence joins TRBV12-3 or TRBV12-4 and TRBJ2-1, with TRBD1 matching over 12 bases. The CDR3 spans 17 residues. V trimming: 0 bases; J trimming: 9 bases; junction bases outside the gene matches: 9. In nucleotides, the CDR3 is TGTGCCAGCAGTTTAGCTGACTCGGGACAGGGGGCGGGTGAGCAGTTCTTC. Protein product: CASSLADSGQGAGEQFF.

This sequence joins TRBV11-1 and TRBJ2-1, with TRBD1 identical over 8 bases. J lost 4 bases, V lost 5 bases, and 7 bases had no gene match. This CDR3 has 15 residues. The germline V gene encodes CDR1 SGHAT and CDR2 FQDESV (reference sequence). CDR3 residues: CASSPDRGPYNEQFF. As DNA, the CDR3 is TGTGCCAGCAGCCCAGACAGGGGACCATACAATGAGCAGTTCTTC.

This clonotype was observed a few times. The J gene is TRBJ2-3, the V gene TRBV5-1; unclear D gene. Germline V gives CDR1 SGHRS, CDR2 YFSETQ. The V end lost 4 bases, the J end lost 2 bases, and 14 bases lay between the germline ends. This CDR3 has 15 amino acids. DNA of the CDR3: TGCGCCAGCAGCGGCCCAGCGCAGAACACAGATACGCAGTATTTT. This encodes CASSGPAQNTDTQYF.

This chain links TRBV29-1 with TRBJ1-1; 9 nucleotides match TRBD1. Germline-derived CDR1 and CDR2 are SQVTM and ANQGSEA. This CDR3 spans 14 amino acids. Losses at the gene ends were 7 bases for V and 0 bases for J; bases not matched to a gene: 6. CDR3 in DNA: TGCAGCGCCGGGTGGACAGGGGTGAACACTGAAGCTTTCTTT. This codes for CSAGWTGVNTEAFF.

CDR3 sequence: CATSDPLAGGRDTGELFF. CDR3 sequence (DNA): TGTGCCACCAGTGACCCCTTAGCGGGAGGGCGCGACACCGGGGAGCTGTTTTTT. This sequence joins TRBV24-1 and TRBJ2-2; TRBD2 matches 11 bases. The germline V gene encodes CDR1 KGHDR and CDR2 SFDVKD. V was pared by 4 bases and J by 3 bases, with 9 bases of the junction left unmatched. The CDR3 runs 18 residues.

This rearrangement joins TRBV7-6 to TRBJ2-3, with 9 positions matching TRBD2. The ends lost 4 bases at V and 0 bases at J; junction bases unmatched: 8. CDR1 SGHVS and CDR2 FNYEAQ come from the germline V gene. This CDR3 is built from 17 residues. This chain's CDR3 is CASSSGASGISTDTQYF. In DNA, the CDR3 is TGTGCCAGCAGCTCAGGCGCTAGCGGGATTAGCACAGATACGCAGTATTTT.

The V call is TRBV7-6, the J call TRBJ2-7; weak D call: TRBD1 (6 bases). The CDR3 sequence is 15 residues long. Trimming took off 3 bases at V and 1 base at J, with 13 bases between the two ends. CDR1 SGHVS and CDR2 FNYEAQ come from the germline V gene. The chain's CDR3 is CASSLPGQLSYEQYF. The DNA of the CDR3 is TGTGCCAGCAGCTTGCCCGGACAGCTTTCCTACGAGCAGTACTTC.

The chain recombines TRBV12-3 or TRBV12-4 with TRBJ1-2; no clear D gene. CDR3 length: 12 amino acids. The V and J ends lost 2 bases and 1 base respectively, with 2 bases between them. The CDR3 loop reads CASSLHNYGYTF. CDR3 coding DNA: TGTGCCAGCAGTTTACATAACTATGGCTACACCTTC.